This T cell receptor beta chain was obtained from a study of blood T cells in healthy people across ages. General study points: Naive T cell percentage and TCR beta diversity correlated strongly. A roughly linear age-dependent decrease characterized TCR beta diversity per million T cells.

Primed by a sample-barcoded 5' primer and a J-beta primer mix, a second PCR proceeded for about 7 to 12 cycles. Researchers report that a template-switch adaptor with 12 random nucleotides tagged each cDNA molecule. One entry per CDR3 protein, called by TCRdb with MiXCR from the 5' RACE reads. Of hundreds of thousands of distinct CDR3 sequences listed, around 45% are singletons. This clonotype was recorded only once. Its antigen is still unknown. RNA extraction gave at least 5.5 micrograms of total RNA per sample. This TCR was recovered from a woman aged 55-75 years in good health. The sequenced sample was blood.

The DNA of the CDR3 is TGTGCCAGCAGTCAGTACAGTGAGACCCAGTACTTC. As protein: CASSQYSETQYF. The rearrangement links TRBV2 to TRBJ2-5; D not resolved. Germline loops: CDR1 SNHLY, CDR2 FYNNEI. The V gene lost 5 bases and the J gene lost 5 bases, with 9 bases spanning the gap. CDR3 length: 12 residues.